This TCR beta chain originates from a study of blood T cell repertoires in COVID-19. The CDR3 runs to 14 residues. Looked up from germline, CDR1 is SGHTA and CDR2 is FQGTGA. The J segment lost 4 bases and the V segment lost 5 bases, leaving 7 bases of the junction unmatched. Original data processing: The authors estimated nucleated cell counts from reference gene primer amplification. Sequencing was performed with immunoSEQ multiplex PCR; in TCRdb, only in-frame clones are kept and a portion is missing. V, J and clone size are those of that table, while D and trimming were read from the DNA. The sample shows 200,000 to 250,000 clones, around 92% of them seen only once.

Sequenced material: peripheral blood. This receptor was taken from a man aged 25 to 40 with acute or convalescent COVID-19. This chain links TRBV7-3 with TRBJ1-2, with 7 positions matching TRBD1. CDR3 sequence (DNA): TGTGCCAGCAGCCCTTTCGACAGGGCCTATGGCTACACCTTC. It yields the protein CASSPFDRAYGYTF.